Presented here are 31 T cell receptor beta chains from one specimen sequenced in a study of T cells in Graves' hyperthyroidism and ophthalmopathy. TCR beta CDR3 sequences were amplified from RNA transcripts. The HTBI set primed first-round TCR CDR3 RT-PCR. From the multiplex PCR reads, TCRdb called clonotypes with MiXCR, one entry per CDR3 protein. The sample gives nearly 600,000 distinct CDR3 sequences, 12% to 15% of which show up once; roughly 7% is in the top ten. The specimen sequenced was blood. The origin of the receptors is a woman aged 18 to 35 with Graves' ophthalmopathy.

CDR3 in amino acids: CASSYFSTGISSYNEQFF. The CDR3 DNA sequence: TGTGCCAGCAGTTACTTCTCCACAGGTATCAGCTCCTACAATGAGCAGTTCTTC. This chain connects TRBV6-2 or TRBV6-3 to TRBJ2-1; perhaps TRBD1 as D (5 bases). The CDR3 sequence is 18 residues long. V was clipped by 1 base and J by 0 bases, with 16 bases between them. CDR1 is MNHEY, CDR2 SVGEGT, per germline.

At least ten counts were recorded for this clonotype. The gene calls are TRBV28 and TRBJ1-4; D gene unclear. CDR3 length: 15 amino acids. The V end was cut by 3 bases, the J end by 0 bases, with 8 bases between. Germline values: CDR1 MDHEN, CDR2 SYDVKM. This CDR3 is CASSFFGSTNEKLFF. CDR3 DNA sequence: TGTGCCAGCAGTTTCTTTGGGTCAACTAATGAAAAACTGTTTTTT.

A few counts support this clonotype. The junction departs from germline at one end; a sequencing error may be responsible. The V gene is TRBV5-1, the J gene TRBJ2-2; possible D gene TRBD1, 6 bases. CDR1 and CDR2 from the germline V gene are SGHRS and YFSETQ. The CDR3 contains 15 residues. CDR3 loop: CASQLGHQNPGELFF. For the CDR3, the DNA is TGCGCCAGCCAACTGGGACACCAGAACCCCGGGGAGCTGTTTTTT.

This clonotype occurred many times. The rearrangement links TRBV28 to TRBJ2-2; the match to TRBD2 covers 8 bases. This CDR3 is 16 amino acids long. Germline lookup yields CDR1 MDHEN and CDR2 SYDVKM. Trimming at V came to 1 base and at J to 0 bases, leaving 1 base not matched to a gene. The CDR3 region is CASSLFSGANTGELFF. CDR3 bases: TGTGCCAGCAGTTTATTTAGCGGGGCGAACACCGGGGAGCTGTTTTTT.

This clonotype showed up many times. The chain carries TRBV3-1 and TRBJ2-7, with D perhaps matching TRBD2 (5 bases). In germline, CDR1 is LGHDT, CDR2 YNNKEL (reference sequence). There are 15 residues in the CDR3. V gave up 4 bases and J gave up 7 bases, with 20 bases separating them. CDR3 in amino acids: CASSPNHGMSEEQYF. The CDR3 nucleotides read TGTGCCAGCAGCCCCAACCACGGGATGTCGGAGGAGCAGTACTTC.

There are a few counts of this clonotype. The chain uses TRBV19 and TRBJ2-5; D is possibly TRBD2 (5 bases). Germline CDR1 reads LNHDA; CDR2 reads SQIVND (reference sequence). CDR3 length: 13 amino acids. The V end lost 1 base, the J end lost 2 bases, and 5 bases lay between the germline ends. The CDR3 protein is CASSIGLQETQYF. The CDR3 nucleotides are TGTGCCAGTAGTATAGGACTACAAGAGACCCAGTACTTC. The full variable domain, in which reference TRBV19 and TRBJ2-5 provide the parts outside the CDR3, is DGGITQSPKYLFRKEGQNVTLSCEQNLNHDAMYWYRQDPGQGLRLIYYSQIVNDFQKGDIAEGYSVSREKKESFPLTVTSAQKNPTAFYLCASSIGLQETQYFGPGTRLLVL.

At least ten counts were recorded for this clonotype. The chain carries TRBV3-1 and TRBJ1-2; D unresolved. Trimming took off 4 bases at V and 6 bases at J, with 18 bases between the two ends. The germline V gene encodes CDR1 LGHDT and CDR2 YNNKEL (reference sequence). The CDR3 totals 15 residues. The CDR3 here is CASSREPRSWDGYTF. The CDR3 nucleotides are TGTGCCAGCAGCCGGGAGCCGCGGTCTTGGGATGGCTACACCTTC.

This clonotype has a count of ten or more. V and J are TRBV27 and TRBJ2-1; TRBD2 agrees at 10 bases. The CDR3 runs to 15 residues. V trimming: 6 bases; J trimming: 4 bases; junction bases outside the gene matches: 6. Germline V gene data show CDR1 as MNHEY and CDR2 as SMNVEV (reference sequence). CDR3 sequence (DNA): TGTGCCAGCAGCCCGGCTAGCGGGGGTTACAATGAGCAGTTCTTC. It is translated as CASSPASGGYNEQFF.

This clonotype was detected a few times. This chain links TRBV7-3 with TRBJ2-3, with 7 bases aligning to TRBD1. Germline trimming cut 1 base from V and 14 bases from J; bases unmatched to any gene: 12. This CDR3 region has 14 residues. From germline, CDR1 is SGHTA and CDR2 FQGTGA. The CDR3 sequence is CASSLSHRQGKRYF. CDR3 bases: TGTGCCAGCAGCTTAAGCCATAGACAGGGCAAAAGGTATTTT.

This clonotype was counted at least ten times. V usage is TRBV28 and J usage is TRBJ2-5; possibly TRBD1 for D (5 bases). CDR1 MDHEN and CDR2 SYDVKM come from the germline V gene. The CDR3 extends over 16 amino acids. The germline V and J ends were trimmed by 8 bases and 0 bases, with 19 bases remaining between them. CDR3 sequence reads: CASRPGAARYQETQYF. DNA for the CDR3: TGTGCCAGCCGACCTGGGGCAGCTCGGTACCAAGAGACCCAGTACTTC.

This chain uses TRBV19 with TRBJ1-5, with D possibly TRBD1 on 5 matching bases. The V end lost 4 bases, the J end lost 7 bases, and 17 bases lay between the germline ends. The length of the CDR3 is 15 residues. CDR1 LNHDA and CDR2 SQIVND come from the germline V gene (reference sequence). Here the CDR3 reads CASSTFRERRQPQHF. In DNA form, the CDR3 reads TGTGCCAGTAGTACATTCAGGGAGAGGAGACAGCCCCAGCATTTT.

This sequence joins TRBV28 and TRBJ2-3; 14 positions agree with TRBD2. This CDR3 is 16 amino acids long. Trimming cost V 7 bases and J 6 bases; bases outside gene matches: 9. Germline assignment: CDR1 MDHEN and CDR2 SYDVKM. The CDR3 sequence is CASTSGLAGVGDTQYF. In nucleotides, the CDR3 is TGTGCCAGCACATCGGGACTAGCGGGAGTCGGGGATACGCAGTATTTT.

In its sample, this clonotype was seen many times. The CDR3 coding sequence is TGTGCCAGCAGTTGGAAACAGGGTGGCTATGGCTACACCTTC. Its translation: CASSWKQGGYGYTF. The chain has TRBV27 and TRBJ1-2, with D tentatively TRBD1 (6 bases). V was pared by 4 bases and J by 4 bases, with 13 bases between. CDR1 is MNHEY and CDR2 is SMNVEV in the germline V gene (reference sequence). CDR3 length equals 14 residues.

This clonotype was counted at least ten times. CDR3 coding DNA: TGTGCCAGCAGTAAAGGACTAGCGGGAGTCAATGAGCAGTTCTTC. Protein: CASSKGLAGVNEQFF. This chain joins TRBV6-1 and TRBJ2-1; 13 nucleotides align to TRBD2. J gave up 6 bases and V 5 bases, and 4 bases lay outside the gene matches. Looked up from germline, CDR1 is MNHNS and CDR2 is SASEGT. CDR3 length: 15 residues.

The chain carries TRBV3-1 and TRBJ2-1; 10 bases are shared with TRBD1. Germline V lookup: CDR1 LGHDT, CDR2 YNNKEL (reference sequence). This CDR3 comprises 14 residues. The V gene end was trimmed by 1 base and the J gene end by 8 bases; junction bases not matched to a gene: 2. DNA for the CDR3: TGTGCCAGCAGCCAAGGGACAGGGGGGCATGAGCAGTTCTTC. It encodes CASSQGTGGHEQFF.

The table lists this clonotype with many counts. The chain has TRBV20-1 and TRBJ2-3, with 8 bases matching TRBD2. The CDR3 has 14 amino acids. CDR1 and CDR2 from the germline V gene are DFQATT and SNEGSKA (reference sequence). Trimming cost V 6 bases and J 0 bases; bases outside gene matches: 5. DNA of the CDR3: TGCAGTGCATACACTAGCGGAAGCACAGATACGCAGTATTTT. Translating gives CSAYTSGSTDTQYF.

This clonotype was seen at least ten times. CDR3 coding DNA: TGCAGTGCTAGGGCACTAAAACCGGACCTCCCCCCGTACTACGAGCAGTACTTC. It encodes CSARALKPDLPPYYEQYF. The rearrangement uses TRBV20-1 and TRBJ2-7; D ambiguous. The CDR3 contains 18 residues. Germline V gene data show CDR1 as DFQATT and CDR2 as SNEGSKA (reference sequence). The V end lost 3 bases, the J end lost 3 bases, and 27 bases lay between the germline ends.

This clonotype was seen at least ten times. The chain has TRBV6-2 or TRBV6-3 and TRBJ1-1; D gene uncertain. Deletions cut 6 bases from V and 7 bases from J, with 9 bases between. CDR3 length: 11 residues. Per germline, CDR1 MNHEY and CDR2 SVGEGT. For the CDR3, the DNA is TGTGCCAGCAGAGCCCTTGATGAAGCTTTCTTT. Translation: CASRALDEAFF.

V and J are TRBV20-1 and TRBJ2-4; D gene ambiguous. Trimming pared 3 bases from V and 8 bases from J, leaving 17 bases between. The length of the CDR3 is 14 residues. In germline, CDR1 is DFQATT, CDR2 SNEGSKA (reference sequence). The CDR3 loop reads CSARIATPKDIQYF. The CDR3 nucleotides are TGCAGTGCTAGGATTGCCACCCCAAAAGACATTCAGTACTTC.

This clonotype came up many times. J is TRBJ2-1 and V is TRBV2, with D perhaps being TRBD1 or TRBD2 (5 bases each). Between the trimmed V and J ends, which lost 5 bases and 10 bases, there was a span of 27 bases. This CDR3 contains 17 residues. Germline CDR1 and CDR2: SNHLY and FYNNEI. CDR3 region: CASSPPGPVVEASEQFF. The CDR3 nucleotides read TGTGCCAGCAGTCCTCCGGGGCCAGTCGTCGAGGCATCCGAGCAGTTCTTC.

This chain joins TRBV10-3 and TRBJ2-1, with D possibly TRBD2 on 6 matching bases. The CDR3 is 16 residues long. Germline V gene sequence: CDR1 ENHRY, CDR2 SYGVKD. With 6 bases removed from V and 4 bases from J, the gap between germline ends came to 19 bases. This CDR3 reads CAISLTGVPGYNEQFF. CDR3 DNA sequence: TGTGCCATCAGCCTAACGGGAGTTCCAGGGTACAATGAGCAGTTCTTC.

The chain uses TRBV12-3 or TRBV12-4 and TRBJ2-7; 9 bases line up with TRBD2. The CDR3 is 21 residues long. The ends lost 0 bases at V and 1 base at J; junction bases unmatched: 19. The CDR3 sequence is CASSLALGSGRAFKRSYEQYF. The DNA of the CDR3 is TGTGCCAGCAGTTTAGCGCTGGGTAGCGGGAGAGCTTTCAAAAGATCCTACGAGCAGTACTTC.

The sample holds a few counts of this clonotype. The gene calls are TRBV6-6 and TRBJ1-2; 7 nucleotides line up with TRBD1. Germline values: CDR1 MNHNY, CDR2 SVGAGI (reference sequence). The CDR3 totals 15 residues. V was pared by 2 bases and J by 4 bases, with 7 bases of the junction left unmatched. CDR3 in amino acids: CASSYDHRGGYGYTF. The CDR3 coding sequence is TGTGCCAGCAGTTACGATCACAGGGGTGGCTATGGCTACACCTTC.

This clonotype was recorded many times. The chain links TRBV6-1 to TRBJ1-1; D remains unclear. V lost 6 bases, J lost 6 bases, and 8 bases lay in between. The germline gives CDR1 MNHNS, CDR2 SASEGT. CDR3 length: 11 amino acids. The CDR3: CASRREAEAFF. In nucleotides, the CDR3 is TGTGCCAGCAGGCGGGAGGCTGAAGCTTTCTTT.

In its sample, this clonotype was seen a few times. A much larger clonotype is one base distant, so this may be a read error. The chain joins TRBV2 to TRBJ1-5, with D hard to call. The CDR3 runs to 15 residues. Germline CDR1 SNHLY, CDR2 FYNNEI. The CDR3 loop is CAGSERSGGGQPQHF. The CDR3 DNA sequence: TGTGCCGGCAGTGAAAGGTCAGGTGGCGGTCAGCCCCAGCATTTT.

In its sample, this clonotype was seen many times. J is TRBJ2-5 and V is TRBV20-1; 7 bases align to TRBD2. V lost 6 bases, J lost 1 base, and 8 bases stayed unmatched. Germline V CDR1 and CDR2: DFQATT, SNEGSKA (reference sequence). This CDR3 comprises 14 residues. The CDR3 region is CSAVPPSGQETQYF. CDR3 DNA: TGCAGTGCCGTACCGCCTAGCGGCCAAGAGACCCAGTACTTC.

The gene calls are TRBV4-3 and TRBJ1-3; D not certain. Germline V gives CDR1 LGHNA, CDR2 YSLEER. Trimming pared 0 bases from V and 4 bases from J, leaving 10 bases between. The CDR3 runs to 15 residues. Here the CDR3 DNA reads TGCGCCAGCAGCCAAGAACCGGGTCCGGGAAACACCATATATTTT. This codes for CASSQEPGPGNTIYF.

The chain is built from TRBV2 and TRBJ2-2; 9 nucleotides agree with TRBD1. V lost 7 bases, J lost 6 bases, and 6 bases stayed unmatched. This CDR3 region has 14 residues. Germline V gives CDR1 SNHLY, CDR2 FYNNEI. The CDR3 DNA follows: TGTGCCAGCAACCCGGGACAGGGATCCGGGGAGCTGTTTTTT. Amino acids: CASNPGQGSGELFF.

The rearrangement uses TRBV12-3 or TRBV12-4 and TRBJ1-2; tentatively, D is TRBD1 (5 bases). Trimming took off 5 bases at V and 0 bases at J, with 16 bases between the two ends. The CDR3 is 16 residues long. CDR3 region: CASSGGTHETNYGYTF. CDR3 nucleotides: TGTGCCAGCAGTGGGGGGACTCACGAGACTAACTATGGCTACACCTTC.

This clonotype was seen a few times. V gene TRBV18 combines with J gene TRBJ2-3; the D gene is possibly TRBD2 (5 bases). The CDR3 length is 16 residues. Germline V gene lookup returns CDR1 KGHSH and CDR2 LQKENI. Deletions cut 2 bases from V and 3 bases from J, with 15 bases between. CDR3 residues: CASSPSVLVGTDTQYF. The CDR3 region has the DNA TGTGCCAGCTCACCAAGTGTACTAGTAGGGACAGATACGCAGTATTTT.

This clonotype was found a few times. This rearrangement joins TRBV5-1 to TRBJ1-2; D call uncertain. CDR1 and CDR2 from the germline V gene are SGHRS and YFSETQ. The ends were cut back, 0 bases at V and 4 bases at J, with 13 bases in the middle. This CDR3 is 15 amino acids long. The DNA of the CDR3 is TGCGCCAGCAGCTTGGGTGTCTCAGGCACCTATGGCTACACCTTC. This sequence encodes CASSLGVSGTYGYTF.